This T cell receptor (beta chain) comes out of a study of Ad26.COV2.S vaccination and SARS-CoV-2 variants. Overall study context: Donor participated within the Ad26.COV2.S arm of the COV1001 trial. Into the muscle, Ad26.COV2.S was dosed once or twice, 56 days apart.

Sequencing used immunoSEQ multiplex PCR; TCRdb keeps in-frame clones, though not all of them. The repertoire holds about 350,000 clones, around 84% seen once, with 3.3% in the top ten. Trimming cost V 4 bases and J 2 bases, with 12 bases left between them. Germline V gene sequence: CDR1 SGHAT, CDR2 FQNNGV. This CDR3 is built from 15 residues. Stated treatment: some 20 received Ad26.COV2.S at low or high dose, single or two shots; about five received placebo; per-sample allocation not given. Samples were taken on day 63 after the first vaccine or placebo injection. Findings of the study overall: Higher spike-specific TCR breadth was found in vaccine recipients than in placebo recipients. The TCR breadth and depth analyses may have produced an underestimate of total T cell responses.

As to this clone: Antigen unknown.

The chain has TRBV11-2 and TRBJ1-5; D unclear. Specimen: peripheral blood, collected in a trial of Ad26.COV2.S vaccine versus placebo. The sequence was obtained from a person between 18 and 65 years old who received the Ad26.COV2.S COVID-19 vaccine or a placebo. Here the CDR3 DNA reads TGTGCCAGCAGCTCAGGTCTGGTAGGCAATCAGCCCCAGCATTTT. It yields the protein CASSSGLVGNQPQHF.